This T cell receptor (beta chain) appears in the sequencing data of a study of T cell responses to AZD1222 COVID-19 vaccine. Looking at the study overall: Second-dose groups at about 4 or about 12 weeks were pooled. Points from the study as a whole: Females made up more of the donors, who were largely white British, and clonal diversity may have come out too low. Reportedly, close to half of spike-specific TCRs are directed against unmutated variant regions.

CDR1 MNHNY and CDR2 SVGAGI come from the germline V gene (reference sequence). Trimming pared 2 bases from V and 2 bases from J, leaving 9 bases between. The CDR3 consists of 15 residues. About this clone itself: No antigen is known for it.

Measured with immunoSEQ multiplex PCR; TCRdb has only the in-frame clones, and not every one. This sample has more than 85,000 clones, with 86% found just once. The rearrangement uses TRBV6-6 and TRBJ2-2, with D perhaps TRBD1 (5 bases). The sequencing used peripheral blood, collected on day 0 of AZD1222 vaccination. The receptor comes from an adult in good health. CDR3 coding DNA: TGTGCCAGCAGTTACAGCCAGGGTAACACCGGGGAGCTGTTTTTT. It encodes CASSYSQGNTGELFF.